Below are 5 T cell receptor beta chains sequenced from a single sample in a study of vaccination and CD4 T cells after COVID-19. Treatment here: roughly ten-day PBMC culture with coronavirus spike peptide pools or control peptides (ViraFEST assay). Samples of CD4+ T cells were obtained from the unexposed donor before the COVID-19 pandemic (2011-2018). The antigens for these receptors are not known. Once obtained from cultured CD4+ T cells, the DNA was sequenced using the Oncomine TCR Beta short-read assay. TCRdb reprocessed the PCR reads via MiXCR and lists one record per CDR3 protein. The top ten hold roughly 17% of the sample, which has 8,000 to 9,000 distinct CDR3 sequences, about half seen once. Sequencing used CD4+ T cells from blood, cultured in vitro. These receptors came from a human donor in good health.

The chain links TRBV5-1 to TRBJ2-5, with unresolved D. CDR1 and CDR2 (germline): SGHRS, YFSETQ. The CDR3 totals 11 residues. Trimming took 0 bases from V and 4 from J, leaving 1 base between them. CDR3 sequence (DNA): TGCGCCAGCAGCTTGGCAGAGACCCAGTACTTC. Translated, it gives CASSLAETQYF.

The V call is TRBV10-3, the J call TRBJ1-2, with D perhaps matching TRBD1 (5 bases). The V end was cut by 7 bases, the J end by 4 bases, with 22 bases between. This CDR3 contains 16 residues. CDR1 and CDR2 from the germline V gene are ENHRY and SYGVKD. The DNA for the CDR3 is TGTGCCATCACTACGGAGCTTGGAGGGGAGCGCTATGGCTACACCTTC. It translates to CAITTELGGERYGYTF.

The V gene is TRBV6-1, the J gene TRBJ2-7; D possibly corresponds to TRBD2 (5 bases). The CDR3 length is 13 residues. Germline V gives CDR1 MNHNS, CDR2 SASEGT. V was pared by 5 bases and J by 2 bases, with 10 bases between. The CDR3 region has the DNA TGTGCCAGCAGTCGGGAAAAAGCCTACGAGCAGTACTTC. Its protein is CASSREKAYEQYF.

The chain has TRBV20-1 and TRBJ2-1, with a tentative D call TRBD2 (6 bases). The germline V gene encodes CDR1 DFQATT and CDR2 SNEGSKA (reference sequence). The CDR3 extends over 11 amino acids. Trimming took off 7 bases at V and 7 bases at J, with 11 bases between the two ends. As DNA, the CDR3 is TGCAGTGAGCGGGTAGCTAATGAGCAGTTCTTC. It specifies CSERVANEQFF.

This chain connects TRBV7-2 to TRBJ1-6, with no clear D. Per the germline V gene, CDR1 is SGHTA and CDR2 is FQGNSA. Trimming left V 4 bases short and J 12 bases short, with 10 bases between. The CDR3 has 12 residues. The CDR3 loop reads CASSSPGGPLHF. The CDR3 coding sequence is TGTGCCAGCAGCTCCCCCGGAGGACCCCTCCACTTT.